Presented here are 25 T cell receptor beta chains from one specimen sequenced in a study of blood T cell repertoires in COVID-19. Using immunoSEQ multiplex PCR, the repertoire was profiled, and TCRdb retains in-frame clones only, with some absent. This table holds hundreds of thousands of clones, 79% found once. The specimen sequenced was peripheral blood. The receptors stem from a woman between 35 and 50 years old with active or convalescent COVID-19.

The chain links TRBV5-1 to TRBJ1-5; D gene uncertain. From germline, CDR1 is SGHRS and CDR2 YFSETQ. The CDR3 consists of 15 residues. The germline V and J ends were trimmed by 0 bases and 4 bases, with 11 bases remaining between them. The CDR3 DNA follows: TGCGCCAGCAGCTTGGAAGGACTGTTGAATCAGCCCCAGCATTTT. Translating gives CASSLEGLLNQPQHF. Looking up the rest from reference TRBV5-1 and TRBJ1-5 gives the full variable domain: KAGVTQTPRYLIKTRGQQVTLSCSPISGHRSVSWYQQTPGQGLQFLFEYFSETQRNKGNFPGRFSGRQFSNSRSEMNVSTLELGDSALYLCASSLEGLLNQPQHFGDGTRLSIL.

CDR3 region: CASSFYRAPGQPQHF. The CDR3 region has the DNA TGTGCCAGTAGTTTCTACAGGGCCCCCGGGCAGCCCCAGCATTTT. The chain joins TRBV19 to TRBJ1-5; D might be TRBD1 (6 bases). V was shortened by 5 bases and J by 7 bases, with 18 bases between the two germline ends. The CDR3 totals 15 residues. CDR1 is LNHDA and CDR2 is SQIVND in the germline V gene (reference sequence).

V usage is TRBV5-1 and J usage is TRBJ2-7, with 9 positions matching TRBD1. The germline CDR1 and CDR2 sequences are SGHRS and YFSETQ. The length of the CDR3 is 15 residues. V trimming: 0 bases; J trimming: 2 bases; junction bases outside the gene matches: 3. The CDR3 loop reads CASSLVGTGTYEQYF. In DNA form, the CDR3 reads TGCGCCAGCAGCTTGGTAGGGACAGGGACCTACGAGCAGTACTTC.

The genes are TRBV11-2 and TRBJ1-1; 7 nucleotides line up with TRBD1. CDR3 length: 12 amino acids. With V trimmed by 5 bases and J by 7 bases, 4 bases remained unmatched. The germline V gene has CDR1 SGHAT and CDR2 FQNNGV. In DNA, the CDR3 is TGTGCCAGCAGCCCTAGACAGGGTGAAGCTTTCTTT. This codes for CASSPRQGEAFF.

This clone has only one observation. The chain joins TRBV11-2 to TRBJ2-1; 8 bases are a match to TRBD2. CDR1 is SGHAT, CDR2 FQNNGV, per germline. V shed 5 bases, J shed 6 bases, and the junction held 9 bases outside the gene matches. The CDR3 contains 15 residues. The CDR3, as DNA: TGTGCCAGCAGCGTGACCGGGACTAGAGCCAATGAGCAGTTCTTC. As protein: CASSVTGTRANEQFF.

This clone was observed once. The rearrangement joins TRBV7-3 to TRBJ2-1; 9 bases match TRBD1. Trimming at V came to 3 bases and at J to 9 bases, leaving 9 bases not matched to a gene. This CDR3 has 15 residues. Looked up from germline, CDR1 is SGHTA and CDR2 is FQGTGA. In DNA, the CDR3 is TGTGCCAGCAGCTTCGGGACAGGGCAATATGGTGAGCAGTTCTTC. Protein product: CASSFGTGQYGEQFF. Drawing the rest from reference TRBV7-3 and TRBJ2-1, the complete variable domain is GAGVSQTPSNKVTEKGKYVELRCDPISGHTALYWYRQSLGQGPEFLIYFQGTGAADDSGLPNDRFFAVRPEGSVSTLKIQRTERGDSAVYLCASSFGTGQYGEQFFGPGTRLTVL.

The chain couples TRBV28 to TRBJ2-2, with D tentatively TRBD2 (5 bases). CDR3 length: 16 amino acids. Germline V lookup: CDR1 MDHEN, CDR2 SYDVKM. Trimming pared 2 bases from V and 2 bases from J, leaving 12 bases between. CDR3 region: CASSLPLEGNTGELFF. DNA for the CDR3: TGTGCCAGCAGTTTACCATTAGAGGGTAACACCGGGGAGCTGTTTTTT.

This clone was counted a single time. The rearrangement links TRBV19 to TRBJ1-2, with 7 bases aligning to TRBD1. CDR1 is LNHDA and CDR2 is SQIVND in the germline V gene (reference sequence). V trimming: 2 bases; J trimming: 5 bases; junction bases outside the gene matches: 8. The CDR3 is 15 amino acids. CDR3 residues: CASSILAGGTYGYTF. The CDR3 nucleotides read TGTGCCAGTAGTATACTCGCAGGGGGAACATATGGCTACACCTTC.

This clone was observed once. The chain joins TRBV28 to TRBJ1-2; 9 bases match TRBD1. The CDR3 extends over 14 amino acids. CDR1 is MDHEN and CDR2 is SYDVKM in the germline V gene. Losses at the gene ends were 3 bases for V and 5 bases for J; bases not matched to a gene: 4. Written as DNA, the CDR3 is TGTGCCAGCAGTTTTGGGGACAGGGATTATGGCTACACCTTC. Translated, it gives CASSFGDRDYGYTF.

This clone showed up just once. The rearrangement links TRBV5-6 to TRBJ1-5; 8 nucleotides align to TRBD1. After removal of 7 bases from V and 6 bases from J, the junction contained 6 bases not matched to a gene. Germline V lookup: CDR1 SGHDT, CDR2 YYEEEE. The CDR3 loop spans 13 amino acids. The CDR3 sequence: CASGRQGTQPQHF. The CDR3 DNA follows: TGTGCCAGCGGACGACAGGGGACTCAGCCCCAGCATTTT.

This chain uses TRBV5-6 with TRBJ2-7; 11 bases line up with TRBD2. Germline CDR1 and CDR2: SGHDT and YYEEEE. Trimming cost V 0 bases and J 2 bases; bases outside gene matches: 7. CDR3 size: 17 residues. The CDR3 nucleotides read TGTGCCAGCAGCTTGGAAGGGGGGACTAGCGGTCCCTACGAGCAGTACTTC. Translated: CASSLEGGTSGPYEQYF.

V usage is TRBV7-2 and J usage is TRBJ2-6; D may be TRBD2 (7 bases). Germline-derived CDR1 and CDR2 are SGHTA and FQGNSA. Between the trimmed V and J ends, which lost 1 base and 2 bases, there was a span of 12 bases. The CDR3 covers 17 residues. CDR3 nucleotide sequence: TGTGCCAGCAGCTTAGTCGGCGGGGGCGCTGGGGCCAACGTCCTGACTTTC. This encodes CASSLVGGGAGANVLTF.

This clone occurred a few times. The chain couples TRBV2 to TRBJ2-1, with 8 bases identical to TRBD2. The CDR3 is made up of 16 amino acids. Germline loops: CDR1 SNHLY, CDR2 FYNNEI. V trimming: 5 bases; J trimming: 0 bases; junction bases outside the gene matches: 6. CDR3 coding DNA: TGTGCCAGCAGTACGACTAGCGCTAGCTCCTACAATGAGCAGTTCTTC. Its protein product is CASSTTSASSYNEQFF.

CDR3 bases: TGTGCCAGCAGTTATCTGGCGAACACTGAAGCTTTCTTT. Encoded protein: CASSYLANTEAFF. The chain employs TRBV6-5 and TRBJ1-1; D ambiguous. The CDR3 has 13 residues. The V gene's germline CDR1 is MNHEY and CDR2 SVGAGI. Trimming took 3 bases from V and 1 from J, leaving 6 bases between them.

In DNA, the CDR3 is TGTGCCATCAGAGGCTCCGGGACAGATAACTATGGCTACACCTTC. It translates to CAIRGSGTDNYGYTF. The chain recombines TRBV10-3 with TRBJ1-2; TRBD1 aligns across 7 bases. This CDR3 has 15 residues. Losses at the gene ends were 6 bases for V and 1 base for J; bases not matched to a gene: 8. From germline, CDR1 is ENHRY and CDR2 SYGVKD.

This chain uses TRBV7-9 with TRBJ1-2, with D perhaps TRBD1 (5 bases). The V and J ends lost 7 bases and 3 bases respectively, with 9 bases between them. This CDR3 is built from 12 residues. The V gene's germline CDR1 is SEHNR and CDR2 FQNEAQ (reference sequence). CDR3 region: CASMQGYYGYTF. The CDR3 nucleotides read TGTGCCAGCATGCAGGGTTACTATGGCTACACCTTC.

The chain joins TRBV5-5 to TRBJ1-5, with TRBD1 as a possible D gene (6 bases). V was trimmed by 0 bases and J by 4 bases, leaving 11 bases between them. The length of the CDR3 is 15 residues. From germline, CDR1 is SGHKS and CDR2 YYEKEE (reference sequence). CDR3 bases: TGTGCCAGCAGCTTGGACGGGACACTTAATCAGCCCCAGCATTTT. It specifies CASSLDGTLNQPQHF.

This clone was picked up one time. V and J are TRBV7-9 and TRBJ1-4, with D perhaps matching TRBD1 (5 bases). This CDR3 spans 19 amino acids. The germline V gene has CDR1 SEHNR and CDR2 FQNEAQ (reference sequence). The ends were cut back, 4 bases at V and 7 bases at J, with 28 bases in the middle. The CDR3, as DNA: TGTGCCAGCAGCTCCCCGGGGGAGCCTTTATCCTCGGTGGGTGAAAAACTGTTTTTT. Translating gives CASSSPGEPLSSVGEKLFF.

The gene calls are TRBV5-6 and TRBJ1-1, with 7 bases matching TRBD1. The CDR3 is made up of 15 amino acids. CDR1 is SGHDT and CDR2 is YYEEEE in the germline V gene. J lost 1 base, V lost 4 bases, and 7 bases had no gene match. CDR3 region: CASSDTRQGNTEAFF. Here the CDR3 DNA reads TGTGCCAGCAGCGATACTCGACAGGGGAACACTGAAGCTTTCTTT.

This clone was counted a few times. V usage is TRBV28 and J usage is TRBJ1-5; possibly TRBD1 for D (6 bases). V lost 3 bases, J lost 2 bases, and 23 bases lay in between. The CDR3 has 19 amino acids. Germline CDR1 is MDHEN and CDR2 is SYDVKM. CDR3 in DNA: TGTGCCAGCAGTTTCGGACAGCGTCTGTGGAAAATTGGCAATCAGCCCCAGCATTTT. This translates into CASSFGQRLWKIGNQPQHF. Drawing the rest from reference TRBV28 and TRBJ1-5, the complete variable domain is DVKVTQSSRYLVKRTGEKVFLECVQDMDHENMFWYRQDPGLGLRLIYFSYDVKMKEKGDIPEGYSVSREKKERFSLILESASTNQTSMYLCASSFGQRLWKIGNQPQHFGDGTRLSIL.

The V gene is TRBV5-1, the J gene TRBJ1-2, with D uncertain. Trimming took off 2 bases at V and 3 bases at J, with 11 bases between the two ends. CDR3 length equals 14 residues. Germline V gene data show CDR1 as SGHRS and CDR2 as YFSETQ. The CDR3 reads CASSLLGHHYGYTF. The CDR3 DNA sequence: TGCGCCAGCAGCTTACTAGGGCATCACTATGGCTACACCTTC.

This clone was observed a handful of times. The V and J genes are TRBV28 and TRBJ1-6; 7 bases are shared with TRBD1. Germline trimming cut 4 bases from V and 8 bases from J; bases unmatched to any gene: 8. The CDR3 loop spans 15 amino acids. Germline V gives CDR1 MDHEN, CDR2 SYDVKM. DNA of the CDR3: TGTGCCAGCAGTTCCTCAGACAGGGTGGATTCACCCCTCCACTTT. Translation gives CASSSSDRVDSPLHF.

This clone appeared a single time. The chain combines TRBV6-6 with TRBJ1-5; the D is unclear. Germline CDR1 is MNHNY and CDR2 is SVGAGI (reference sequence). The CDR3 extends over 13 amino acids. V was pared by 7 bases and J by 0 bases, with 7 bases between. The CDR3 reads CASNWYSNQPQHF. DNA for the CDR3: TGTGCCAGCAACTGGTATAGCAATCAGCCCCAGCATTTT.

This sequence joins TRBV7-2 and TRBJ2-1, with D possibly TRBD2 on 7 matching bases. V dropped 3 bases and J dropped 3 bases, with 18 bases sitting between them. The CDR3 contains 17 residues. Germline V gives CDR1 SGHTA, CDR2 FQGNSA. CDR3 bases: TGTGCCAGCAGCTTGGACGGCGGGGGCGAGATCTACAATGAGCAGTTCTTC. The encoded protein is CASSLDGGGEIYNEQFF.

This clone has a single count. The genes are TRBV5-1 and TRBJ1-1; 12 nucleotides match TRBD1. Germline loops: CDR1 SGHRS, CDR2 YFSETQ. V was clipped by 4 bases and J by 5 bases; unmatched bases: 9. This CDR3 contains 16 residues. The CDR3 here is CASSHSGQGATTEAFF. In nucleotides, the CDR3 is TGCGCCAGCAGCCACTCGGGACAGGGGGCCACGACTGAAGCTTTCTTT.